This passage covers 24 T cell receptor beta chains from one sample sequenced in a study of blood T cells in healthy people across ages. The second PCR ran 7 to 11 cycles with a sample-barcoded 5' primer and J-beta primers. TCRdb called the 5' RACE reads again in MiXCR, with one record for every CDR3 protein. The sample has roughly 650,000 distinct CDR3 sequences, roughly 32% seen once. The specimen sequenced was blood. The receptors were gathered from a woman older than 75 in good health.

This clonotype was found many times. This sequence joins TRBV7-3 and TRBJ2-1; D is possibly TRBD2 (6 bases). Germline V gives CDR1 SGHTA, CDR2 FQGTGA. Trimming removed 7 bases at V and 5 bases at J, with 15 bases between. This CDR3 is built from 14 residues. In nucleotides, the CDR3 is TGTGCCAGCAACCCCGGAGGGCTACACAATGAGCAGTTCTTC. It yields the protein CASNPGGLHNEQFF.

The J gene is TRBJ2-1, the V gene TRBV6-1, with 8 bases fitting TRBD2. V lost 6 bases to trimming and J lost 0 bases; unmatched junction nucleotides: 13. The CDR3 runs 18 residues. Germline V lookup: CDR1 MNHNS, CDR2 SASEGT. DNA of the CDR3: TGTGCCAGCAGGCCCCTGGTGGGACTAGGAATCTCCTACAATGAGCAGTTCTTC. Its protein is CASRPLVGLGISYNEQFF.

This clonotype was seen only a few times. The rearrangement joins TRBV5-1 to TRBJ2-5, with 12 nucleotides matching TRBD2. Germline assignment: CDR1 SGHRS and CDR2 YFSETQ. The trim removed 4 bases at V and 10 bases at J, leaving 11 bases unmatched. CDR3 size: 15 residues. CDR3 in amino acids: CASSPRTSGAVGQYF. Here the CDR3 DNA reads TGCGCCAGCAGCCCAAGGACTAGCGGGGCCGTAGGCCAGTACTTC.

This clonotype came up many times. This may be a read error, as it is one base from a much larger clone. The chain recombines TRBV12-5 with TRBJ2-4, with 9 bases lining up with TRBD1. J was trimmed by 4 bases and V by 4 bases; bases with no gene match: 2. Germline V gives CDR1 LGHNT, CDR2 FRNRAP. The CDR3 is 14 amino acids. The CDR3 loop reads CASGWGTGKNIQYF. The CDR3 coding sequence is TGTGCTAGTGGTTGGGGGACAGGGAAAAACATTCAGTACTTC. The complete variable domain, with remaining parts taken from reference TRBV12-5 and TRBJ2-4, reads DARVTQTPRHKVTEMGQEVTMRCQPILGHNTVFWYRQTMMQGLELLAYFRNRAPLDDSGMPKDRFSAEMPDATLATLKIQPSEPRDSAVYFCASGWGTGKNIQYFGAGTRLSVL.

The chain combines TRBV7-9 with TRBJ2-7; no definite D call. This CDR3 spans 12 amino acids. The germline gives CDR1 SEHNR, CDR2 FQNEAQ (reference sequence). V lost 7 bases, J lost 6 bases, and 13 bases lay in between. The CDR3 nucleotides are TGTGCCAGCAACAACCAGAGGACCGAGCAGTACTTC. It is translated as CASNNQRTEQYF.

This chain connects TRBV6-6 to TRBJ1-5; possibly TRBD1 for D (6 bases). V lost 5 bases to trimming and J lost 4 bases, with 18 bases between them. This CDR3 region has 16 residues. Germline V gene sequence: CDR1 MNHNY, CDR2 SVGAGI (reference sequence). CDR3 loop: CASSQEGGALNQPQHF. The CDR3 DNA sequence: TGTGCCAGCAGTCAAGAAGGGGGGGCCCTTAATCAGCCCCAGCATTTT.

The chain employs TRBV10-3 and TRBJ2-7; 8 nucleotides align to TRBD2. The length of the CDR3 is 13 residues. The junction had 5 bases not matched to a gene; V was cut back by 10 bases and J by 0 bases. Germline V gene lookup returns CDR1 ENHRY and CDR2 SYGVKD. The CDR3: CATLADSSYEQYF. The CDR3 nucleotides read TGTGCCACACTAGCGGATAGCTCCTACGAGCAGTACTTC.

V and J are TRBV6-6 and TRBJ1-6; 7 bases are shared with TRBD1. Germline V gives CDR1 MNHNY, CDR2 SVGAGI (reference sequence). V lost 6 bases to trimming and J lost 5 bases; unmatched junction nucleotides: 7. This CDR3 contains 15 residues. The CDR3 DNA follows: TGTGCCAGCAGAAGAGGGACAGAAAATAATTCACCCCTCCACTTT. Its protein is CASRRGTENNSPLHF.

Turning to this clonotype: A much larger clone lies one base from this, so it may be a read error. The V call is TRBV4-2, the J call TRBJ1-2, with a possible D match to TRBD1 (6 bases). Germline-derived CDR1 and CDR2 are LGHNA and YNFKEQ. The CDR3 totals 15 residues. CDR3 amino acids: CASSRGGGANYDYTF. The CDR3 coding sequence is TGTGCCAGCAGCCGGGGAGGGGGAGCTAACTATGACTACACCTTC.

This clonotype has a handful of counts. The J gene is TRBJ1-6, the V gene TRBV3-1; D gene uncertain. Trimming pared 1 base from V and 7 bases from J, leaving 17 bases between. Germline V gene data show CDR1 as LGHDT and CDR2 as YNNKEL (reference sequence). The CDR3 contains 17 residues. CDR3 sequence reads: CASSQGPPWASNSPLHF. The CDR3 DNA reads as TGTGCCAGCAGCCAAGGGCCGCCTTGGGCGTCGAATTCACCCCTCCACTTT.

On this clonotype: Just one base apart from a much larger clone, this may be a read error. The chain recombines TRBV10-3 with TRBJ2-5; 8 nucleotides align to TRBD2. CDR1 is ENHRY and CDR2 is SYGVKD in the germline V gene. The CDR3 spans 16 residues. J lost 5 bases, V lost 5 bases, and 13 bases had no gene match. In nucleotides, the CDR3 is TGTGCCATCAGTTCGCCGGCGGGGGGCTTCGGTGAGACCCAGTACTTC. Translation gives CAISSPAGGFGETQYF.

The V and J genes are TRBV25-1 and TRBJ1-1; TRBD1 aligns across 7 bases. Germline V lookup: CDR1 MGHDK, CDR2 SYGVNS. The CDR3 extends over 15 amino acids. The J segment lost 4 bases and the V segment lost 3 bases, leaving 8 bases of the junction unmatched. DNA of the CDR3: TGTGCCAGCAGTGATACAGGGGACTCGGGCACTGAAGCTTTCTTT. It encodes CASSDTGDSGTEAFF.

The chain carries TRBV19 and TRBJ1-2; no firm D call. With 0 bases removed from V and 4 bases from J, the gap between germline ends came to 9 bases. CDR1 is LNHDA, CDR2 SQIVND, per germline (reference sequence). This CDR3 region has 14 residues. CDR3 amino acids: CASSIESPLYGYTF. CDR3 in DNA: TGTGCCAGTAGTATAGAGAGTCCTCTCTATGGCTACACCTTC.

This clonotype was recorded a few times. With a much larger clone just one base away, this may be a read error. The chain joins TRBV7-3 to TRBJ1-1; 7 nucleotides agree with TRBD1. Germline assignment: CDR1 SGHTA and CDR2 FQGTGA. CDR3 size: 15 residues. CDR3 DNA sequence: TGTACCAGCAGCACAGAGGCAGGGGGAGGCACTGAAGCTTTCTTT. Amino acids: CTSSTEAGGGTEAFF.

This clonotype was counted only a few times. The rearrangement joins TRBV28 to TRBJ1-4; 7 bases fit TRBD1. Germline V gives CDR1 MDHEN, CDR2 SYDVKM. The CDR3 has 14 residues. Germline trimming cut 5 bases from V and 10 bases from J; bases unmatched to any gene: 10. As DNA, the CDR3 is TGTGCCAGCAGTGTCAGGGGGACGGACGGAAAACTGTTTTTT. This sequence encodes CASSVRGTDGKLFF. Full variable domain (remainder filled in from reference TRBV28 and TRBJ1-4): DVKVTQSSRYLVKRTGEKVFLECVQDMDHENMFWYRQDPGLGLRLIYFSYDVKMKEKGDIPEGYSVSREKKERFSLILESASTNQTSMYLCASSVRGTDGKLFFGSGTQLSVL.

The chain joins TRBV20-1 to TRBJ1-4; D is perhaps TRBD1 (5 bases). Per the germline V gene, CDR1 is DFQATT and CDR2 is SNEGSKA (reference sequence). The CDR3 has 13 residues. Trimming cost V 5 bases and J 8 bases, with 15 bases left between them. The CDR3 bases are TGCAGTGCTCATGTGGGGGTCGGGGAAAAACTGTTTTTT. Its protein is CSAHVGVGEKLFF.

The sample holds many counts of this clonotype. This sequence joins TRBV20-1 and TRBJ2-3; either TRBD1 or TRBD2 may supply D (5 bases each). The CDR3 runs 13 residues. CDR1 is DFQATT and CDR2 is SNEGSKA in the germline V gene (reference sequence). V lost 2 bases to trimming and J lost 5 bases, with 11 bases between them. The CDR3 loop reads CSARWGNEDTQYF. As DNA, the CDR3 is TGCAGTGCTAGATGGGGGAATGAAGATACGCAGTATTTT.

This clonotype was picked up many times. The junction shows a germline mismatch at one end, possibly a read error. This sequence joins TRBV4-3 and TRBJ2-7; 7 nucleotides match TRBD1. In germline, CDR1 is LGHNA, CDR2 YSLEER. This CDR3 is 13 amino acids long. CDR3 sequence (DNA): TGTGCCAGCTCACCGGGCAGGGGGTACGAGCAGTACTTC. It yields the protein CASSPGRGYEQYF.

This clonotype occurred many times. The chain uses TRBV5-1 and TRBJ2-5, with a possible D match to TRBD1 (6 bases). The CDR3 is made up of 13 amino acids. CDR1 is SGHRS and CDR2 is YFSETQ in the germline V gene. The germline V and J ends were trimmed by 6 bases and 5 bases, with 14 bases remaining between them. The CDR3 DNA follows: TGCGCCAGCATTCTAACAGGGACGGAGACCCAGTACTTC. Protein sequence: CASILTGTETQYF.

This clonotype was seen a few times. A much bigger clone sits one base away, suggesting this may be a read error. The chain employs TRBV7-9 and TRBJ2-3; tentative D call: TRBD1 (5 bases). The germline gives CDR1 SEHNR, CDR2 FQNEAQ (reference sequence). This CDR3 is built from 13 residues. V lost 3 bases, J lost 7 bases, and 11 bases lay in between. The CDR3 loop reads CASSLDTSYTQYF. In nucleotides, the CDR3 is TGTGCCAGCAGCTTGGACACTTCCTATACGCAGTATTTT.

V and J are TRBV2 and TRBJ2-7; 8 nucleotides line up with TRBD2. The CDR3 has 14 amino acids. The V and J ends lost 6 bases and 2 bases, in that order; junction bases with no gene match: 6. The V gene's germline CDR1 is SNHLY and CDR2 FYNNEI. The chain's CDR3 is CASRVGLVAYEQYF. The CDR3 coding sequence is TGTGCCAGCAGGGTGGGACTAGTGGCCTACGAGCAGTACTTC.

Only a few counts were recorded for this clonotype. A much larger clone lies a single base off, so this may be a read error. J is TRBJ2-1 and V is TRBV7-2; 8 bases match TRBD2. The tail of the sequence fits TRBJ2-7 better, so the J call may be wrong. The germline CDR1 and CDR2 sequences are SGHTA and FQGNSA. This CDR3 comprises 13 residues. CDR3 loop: CASRGGRYNEQYF. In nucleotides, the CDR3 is TGTGCCAGCCGCGGGGGGCGCTACAATGAGCAGTACTTC.

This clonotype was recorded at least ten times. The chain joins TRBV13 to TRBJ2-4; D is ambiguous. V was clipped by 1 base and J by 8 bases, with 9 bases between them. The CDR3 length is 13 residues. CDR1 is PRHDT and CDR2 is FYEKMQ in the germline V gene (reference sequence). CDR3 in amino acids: CASSLARRDIQYF. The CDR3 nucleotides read TGTGCCAGCAGCTTAGCGCGAAGGGACATTCAGTACTTC.

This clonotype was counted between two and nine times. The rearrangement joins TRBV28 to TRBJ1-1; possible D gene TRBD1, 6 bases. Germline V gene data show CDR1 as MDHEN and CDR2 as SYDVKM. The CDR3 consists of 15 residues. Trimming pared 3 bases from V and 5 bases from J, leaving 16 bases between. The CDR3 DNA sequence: TGTGCCAGCAGTTTCCTGGGACTCAGGGGAACTGAAGCTTTCTTT. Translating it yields CASSFLGLRGTEAFF.